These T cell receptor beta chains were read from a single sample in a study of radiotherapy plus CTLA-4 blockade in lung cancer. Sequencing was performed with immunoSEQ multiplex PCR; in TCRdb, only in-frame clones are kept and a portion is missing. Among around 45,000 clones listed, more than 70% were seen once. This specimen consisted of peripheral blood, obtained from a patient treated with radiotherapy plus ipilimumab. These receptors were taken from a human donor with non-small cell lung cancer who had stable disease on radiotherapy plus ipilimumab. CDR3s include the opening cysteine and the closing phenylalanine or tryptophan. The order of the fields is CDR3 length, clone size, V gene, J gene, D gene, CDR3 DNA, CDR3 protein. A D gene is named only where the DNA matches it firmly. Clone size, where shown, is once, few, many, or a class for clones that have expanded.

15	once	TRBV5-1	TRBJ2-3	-	TGCGCCAGCAGCTTGAGCGGACAGCCAGCAGATACGCAGTATTTT	CASSLSGQPADTQYF
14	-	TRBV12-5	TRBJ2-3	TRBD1	TGTGCTAGTGGTGTGGACAGGGCGGTAGATACGCAGTATTTT	CASGVDRAVDTQYF
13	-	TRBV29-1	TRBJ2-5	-	TGCAGCGTTCGGACGCAGTCGACGGAGACCCAGTACTTC	CSVRTQSTETQYF
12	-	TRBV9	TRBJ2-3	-	TGTGCCAGCAGCGTAGGGACAGATACGCAGTATTTT	CASSVGTDTQYF
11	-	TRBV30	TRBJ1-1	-	TGTGCCTGCCCCCGTGGGGGGCGAGCTTTCTTT	CACPRGGRAFF
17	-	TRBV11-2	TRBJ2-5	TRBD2	TGTGCCAGCAGCTTAGAGGGGCAGATAGCGGGGAAGGAGACCCAGTACTTC	CASSLEGQIAGKETQYF
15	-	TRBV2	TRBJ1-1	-	TGTGCCAGCAGTGGCTACAGGACGATGAACACTGAAGCTTTCTTT	CASSGYRTMNTEAFF
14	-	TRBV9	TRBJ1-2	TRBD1	TGTGCCAGCAGCTCGTGGGACAGGGGGGATGGCTACACCTTC	CASSSWDRGDGYTF
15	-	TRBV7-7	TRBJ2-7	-	TGTGCCAGCAGCTTAGGAGTTGGGCAGGGCTACGAGCAGTACTTC	CASSLGVGQGYEQYF
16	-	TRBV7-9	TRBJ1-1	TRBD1	TGTGCCAGCAGCTTAGCAGGGACAGGGGTTGGCACTGAAGCTTTCTTT	CASSLAGTGVGTEAFF
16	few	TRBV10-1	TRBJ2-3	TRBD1	TGCGCCAGCAGTGAGTCTGGCAGGGGGCAGAGAGATACGCAGTATTTT	CASSESGRGQRDTQYF
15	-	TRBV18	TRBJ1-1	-	TGTGCCAGCTCACCACAAAGGGATAGGAACACTGAAGCTTTCTTT	CASSPQRDRNTEAFF
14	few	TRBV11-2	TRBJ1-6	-	TGTGCCAGCAGCTTAGTAGAACGGAATTCACCCCTCCACTTT	CASSLVERNSPLHF
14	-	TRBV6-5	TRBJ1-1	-	TGTGCCAGCAGTTACGGGGCAGGGAGCACTGAAGCTTTCTTT	CASSYGAGSTEAFF
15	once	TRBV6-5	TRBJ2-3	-	TGTGCCAGCGGGCCCGGGCAGTCCCGCACAGATACGCAGTATTTT	CASGPGQSRTDTQYF
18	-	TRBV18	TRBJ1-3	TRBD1	TGTGCCAGCTCACCGGGGACAGGGACCTCTGTATCTGGAAACACCATATATTTT	CASSPGTGTSVSGNTIYF
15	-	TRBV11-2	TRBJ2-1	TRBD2	TGTGCCAGCAGCCCCACTAGCGGGGGGGCCAATGAGCAGTTCTTC	CASSPTSGGANEQFF
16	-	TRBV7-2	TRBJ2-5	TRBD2	TGTGCCAGCAGCTTAGCCTCTAGCGGCACCCAAGAGACCCAGTACTTC	CASSLASSGTQETQYF
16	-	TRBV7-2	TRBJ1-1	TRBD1	TGTGCCAGCAGCCCTGGGACAGCCCGGGGGAGCACTGAAGCTTTCTTT	CASSPGTARGSTEAFF
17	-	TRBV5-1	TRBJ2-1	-	TGCGCCAGCAGCTCCCGCCGGGGCCAGTTTTCAGTCGATGAGCAGTTCTTC	CASSSRRGQFSVDEQFF
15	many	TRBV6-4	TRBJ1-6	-	TGTGCCAGCAGTGACCGAGCGGGGGTAAATTCACCCCTCCACTTT	CASSDRAGVNSPLHF
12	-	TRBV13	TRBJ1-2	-	TGTGCCAGCAGCTTAGAGATCTATGGCTACACCTTC	CASSLEIYGYTF
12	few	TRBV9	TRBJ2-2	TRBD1	TGTGCCAGCAGCGTAGTACAGGGGCTGTTGTTTTTT	CASSVVQGLLFF
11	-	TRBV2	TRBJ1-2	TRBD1	TGTGCCAGCGGGACAGGGGATGGCTACACCTTC	CASGTGDGYTF
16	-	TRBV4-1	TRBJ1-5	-	TGCGCCAGCAGCCAAGATTACCAGGGGCAACCTTCGCCCCAGCATTTT	CASSQDYQGQPSPQHF
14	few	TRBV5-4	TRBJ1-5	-	TGTGCCAGCAGCTTGAGGCCAGGCGATCAGCCCCAGCATTTT	CASSLRPGDQPQHF
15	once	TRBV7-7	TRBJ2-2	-	TGTGCCAGCAGTCGGGGCCTTTGGGACGCCGGGGAGCTGTTTTTT	CASSRGLWDAGELFF
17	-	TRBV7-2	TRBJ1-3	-	TGTGCCAGCAGCCCATACCGTCCTATTTCCTCTGGAAACACCATATATTTT	CASSPYRPISSGNTIYF
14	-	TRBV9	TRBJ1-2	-	TGTGCCAGCAGCGTAGTCGGCGGGGAATATGGCTACACCTTC	CASSVVGGEYGYTF
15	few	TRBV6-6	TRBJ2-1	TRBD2	TGTGCCAGCAGTCTGCTAGCGGGGGGGGACAATGAGCAGTTCTTC	CASSLLAGGDNEQFF
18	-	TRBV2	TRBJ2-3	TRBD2	TGTGCCAGCAGTGATGCTAGCGGGGGGGCCACCGGGTCAGATACGCAGTATTTT	CASSDASGGATGSDTQYF
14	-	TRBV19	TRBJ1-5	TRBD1	TGTGCCAGAATACAGGGGACGGGCAATCAGCCCCAGCATTTT	CARIQGTGNQPQHF